This TCR beta chain is drawn from a study of T-cell memory formation after mild COVID-19. Whole-study findings and limits: Pre-infection memory held some responding clones, suggesting pre-existing cross-reactive T cells responded. Clones contracting across day 15 to 85 had a balanced CD4/CD8 profile; later expanding clones leaned CD4+.

As to this clonotype: Its antigen remains unidentified.

CDR3 length equals 12 residues. Germline CDR1 SEHNR, CDR2 FQNEAQ (reference sequence). Trimming removed 0 bases from V and 10 bases from J, with 7 bases in between. In TCRdb, the 5' RACE reads were re-called with MiXCR into one record per CDR3 protein. The sample has fewer than 700,000 distinct CDR3 sequences, over 15% seen once. This clonotype was sampled from an adult woman who had mild COVID-19 (a few samples of this study predate the infection). Cell type and time point are not known. The rearrangement joins TRBV7-9 to TRBJ2-1; D is unresolved. The specimen was PBMCs or a T cell subset sorted from them (not recorded which). The CDR3 loop reads CASSLARHEQFF. In nucleotides, the CDR3 is TGTGCCAGCAGCTTAGCTCGGCACGAGCAGTTCTTC.